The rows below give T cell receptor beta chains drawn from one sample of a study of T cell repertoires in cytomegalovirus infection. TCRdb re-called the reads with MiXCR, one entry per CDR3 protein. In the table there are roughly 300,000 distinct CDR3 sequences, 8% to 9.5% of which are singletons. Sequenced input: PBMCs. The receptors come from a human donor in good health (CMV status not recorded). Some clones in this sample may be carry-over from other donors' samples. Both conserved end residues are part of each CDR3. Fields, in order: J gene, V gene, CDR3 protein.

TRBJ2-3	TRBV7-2	CASSSKGQRTDTQYF
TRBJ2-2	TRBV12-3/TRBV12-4	CASDEGYTGELFF
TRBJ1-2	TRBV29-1	CSVEEGGHGYTF
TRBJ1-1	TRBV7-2	CASSSIGTMEGGAEAFF
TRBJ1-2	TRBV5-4	CASSFLGPNYGYTF
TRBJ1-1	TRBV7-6	CASSFSTGPVEAFF
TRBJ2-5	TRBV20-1	CSVRGEDGETQYF
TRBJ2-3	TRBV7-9	CATASPTDTQYF
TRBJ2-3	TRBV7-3	CASTPGGGNIDTQYF
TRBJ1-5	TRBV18	CASSPQNSNQPQHF
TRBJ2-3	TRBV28	CASSQKNSRDPRALADTQYF
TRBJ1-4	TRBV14	CASSQATGLGGEKLFF
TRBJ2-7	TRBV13	CASSLRQGDYEQYF
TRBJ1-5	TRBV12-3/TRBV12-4	CASSGTFNQPQHF
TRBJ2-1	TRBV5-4	CASTRGEGVGNEQFF
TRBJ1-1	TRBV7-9	CASSLAIGITEAFF
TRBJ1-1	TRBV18	CASSPRQANTEAFF
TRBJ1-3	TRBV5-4	CASSLDGSGWDTIYF
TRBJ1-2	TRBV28	CASSLLGGGGYTF
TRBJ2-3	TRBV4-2	CASSHLPGTGGADTQYF
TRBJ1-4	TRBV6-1	CASSEADEKLFF
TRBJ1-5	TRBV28	CASSPGLGSNQPQHF